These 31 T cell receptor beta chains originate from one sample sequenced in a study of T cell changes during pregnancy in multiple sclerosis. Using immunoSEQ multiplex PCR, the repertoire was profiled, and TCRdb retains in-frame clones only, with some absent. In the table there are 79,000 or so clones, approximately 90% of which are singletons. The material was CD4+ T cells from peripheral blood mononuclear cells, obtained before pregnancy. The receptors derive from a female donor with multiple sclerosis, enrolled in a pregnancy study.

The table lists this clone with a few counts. CDR3 loop: CASSYSSGANYGYTF. CDR3 coding DNA: TGTGCCAGCAGTTACTCGTCCGGAGCTAACTATGGCTACACCTTC. The chain combines TRBV6-5 with TRBJ1-2; D not resolved. Trimming took off 0 bases at V and 0 bases at J, with 8 bases between the two ends. The germline CDR1 and CDR2 sequences are MNHEY and SVGAGI. This CDR3 is built from 15 residues.

In DNA, the CDR3 is TGTGCCAGCAGCGTGACAGTGAACACTGAAGCTTTCTTT. Protein: CASSVTVNTEAFF. The rearrangement joins TRBV7-9 to TRBJ1-1; a possible D gene is TRBD1 (5 bases). Trimming removed 5 bases from V and 0 bases from J, with 7 bases in between. The CDR3 runs 13 residues. Germline V lookup: CDR1 SEHNR, CDR2 FQNEAQ (reference sequence).

The CDR3 loop reads CAISDPGQGAYEQYF. CDR3 sequence (DNA): TGTGCCATCAGTGATCCGGGACAGGGAGCCTACGAGCAGTACTTC. The chain couples TRBV10-3 to TRBJ2-7; 9 bases are shared with TRBD1. The CDR3 is made up of 15 amino acids. Germline V gene sequence: CDR1 ENHRY, CDR2 SYGVKD. After removal of 3 bases from V and 2 bases from J, the junction contained 5 bases not matched to a gene.

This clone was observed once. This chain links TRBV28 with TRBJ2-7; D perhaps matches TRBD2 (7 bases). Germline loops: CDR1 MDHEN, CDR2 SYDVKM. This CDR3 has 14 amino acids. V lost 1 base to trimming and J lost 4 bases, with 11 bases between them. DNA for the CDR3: TGTGCCAGCAGTTTATCGGGGGGCTTGTACGAGCAGTACTTC. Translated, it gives CASSLSGGLYEQYF.

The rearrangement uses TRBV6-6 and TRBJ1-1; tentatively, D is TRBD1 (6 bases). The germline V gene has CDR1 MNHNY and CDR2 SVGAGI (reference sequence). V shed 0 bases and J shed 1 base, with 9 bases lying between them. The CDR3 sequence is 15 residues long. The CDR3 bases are TGTGCCAGCAGTTACTCCGGACAGAGGAACACTGAAGCTTTCTTT. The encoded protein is CASSYSGQRNTEAFF.

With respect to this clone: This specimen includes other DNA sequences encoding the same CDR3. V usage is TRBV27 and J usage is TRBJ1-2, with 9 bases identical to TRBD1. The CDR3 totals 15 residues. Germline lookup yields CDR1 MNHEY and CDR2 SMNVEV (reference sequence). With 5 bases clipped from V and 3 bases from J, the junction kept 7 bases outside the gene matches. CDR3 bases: TGTGCCAGCAGTGTCGGGACAGGGAAGGACTATGGCTACACCTTC. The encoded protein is CASSVGTGKDYGYTF.

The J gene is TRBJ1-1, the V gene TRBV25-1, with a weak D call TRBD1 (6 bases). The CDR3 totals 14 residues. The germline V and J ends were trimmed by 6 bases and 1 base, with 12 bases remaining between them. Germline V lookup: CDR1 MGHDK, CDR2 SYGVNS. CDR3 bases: TGTGCCAGCAGCCGGACAGATAAGAACACTGAAGCTTTCTTT. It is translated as CASSRTDKNTEAFF.

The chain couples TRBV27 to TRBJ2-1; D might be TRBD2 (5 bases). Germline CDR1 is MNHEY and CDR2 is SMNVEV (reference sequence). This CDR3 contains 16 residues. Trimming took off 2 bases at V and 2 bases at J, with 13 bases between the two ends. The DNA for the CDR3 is TGTGCCAGCAGTTTACCTACTAGGCACCCCTACAATGAGCAGTTCTTC. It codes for CASSLPTRHPYNEQFF.

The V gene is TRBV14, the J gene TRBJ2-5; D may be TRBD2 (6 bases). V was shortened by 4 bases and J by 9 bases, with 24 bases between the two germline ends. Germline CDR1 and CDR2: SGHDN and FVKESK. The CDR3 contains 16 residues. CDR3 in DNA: TGTGCCAGCAGCCCAATAGCCGGGACTTCCCGGTCGGCCCAGTACTTC. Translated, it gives CASSPIAGTSRSAQYF. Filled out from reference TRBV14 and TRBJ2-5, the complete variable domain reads EAGVTQFPSHSVIEKGQTVTLRCDPISGHDNLYWYRRVMGKEIKFLLHFVKESKQDESGMPNNRFLAERTGGTYSTLKVQPAELEDSGVYFCASSPIAGTSRSAQYFGPGTRLLVL.

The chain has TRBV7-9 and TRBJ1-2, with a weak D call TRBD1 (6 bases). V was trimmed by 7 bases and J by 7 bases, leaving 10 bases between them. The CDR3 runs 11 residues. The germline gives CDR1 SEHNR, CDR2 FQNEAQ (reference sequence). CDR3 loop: CASNREGGYTF. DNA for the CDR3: TGTGCCAGCAACAGGGAAGGTGGCTACACCTTC.

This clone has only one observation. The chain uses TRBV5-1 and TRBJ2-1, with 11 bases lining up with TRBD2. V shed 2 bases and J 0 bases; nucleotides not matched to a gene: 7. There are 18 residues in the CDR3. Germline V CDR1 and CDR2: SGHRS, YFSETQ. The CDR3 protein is CASSFPLAGGSSYNEQFF. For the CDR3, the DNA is TGCGCCAGCAGCTTCCCTCTAGCGGGAGGTAGCTCCTACAATGAGCAGTTCTTC.

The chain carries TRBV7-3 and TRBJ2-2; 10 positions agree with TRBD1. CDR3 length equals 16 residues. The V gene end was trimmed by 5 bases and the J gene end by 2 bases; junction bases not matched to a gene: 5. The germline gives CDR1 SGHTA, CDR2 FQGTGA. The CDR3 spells CASSRDRGFNTGELFF. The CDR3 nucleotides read TGTGCCAGCAGCCGGGACAGGGGCTTTAACACCGGGGAGCTGTTTTTT.

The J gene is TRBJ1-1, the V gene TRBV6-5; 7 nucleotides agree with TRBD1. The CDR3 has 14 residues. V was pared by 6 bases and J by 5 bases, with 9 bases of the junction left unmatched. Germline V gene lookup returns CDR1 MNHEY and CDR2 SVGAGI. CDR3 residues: CASRRQGRGTEAFF. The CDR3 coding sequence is TGTGCCAGCAGAAGACAGGGCAGGGGAACTGAAGCTTTCTTT.

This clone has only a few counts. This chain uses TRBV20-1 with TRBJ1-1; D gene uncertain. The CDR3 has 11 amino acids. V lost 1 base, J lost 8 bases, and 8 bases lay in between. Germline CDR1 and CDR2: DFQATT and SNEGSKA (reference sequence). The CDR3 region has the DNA TGCAGTGCTAGAGGAGGTCTCGAAGCTTTCTTT. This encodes CSARGGLEAFF.

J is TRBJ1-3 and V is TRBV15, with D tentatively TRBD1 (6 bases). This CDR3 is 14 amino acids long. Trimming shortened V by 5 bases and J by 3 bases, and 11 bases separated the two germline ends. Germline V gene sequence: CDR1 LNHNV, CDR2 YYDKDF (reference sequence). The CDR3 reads CATSRRGGGNTIYF. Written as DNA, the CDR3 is TGTGCCACCAGCCGCAGGGGTGGTGGAAACACCATATATTTT.

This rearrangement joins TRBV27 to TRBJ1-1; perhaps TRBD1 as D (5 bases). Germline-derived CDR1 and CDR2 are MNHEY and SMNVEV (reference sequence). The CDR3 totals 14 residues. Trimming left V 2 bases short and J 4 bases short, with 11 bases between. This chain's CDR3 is CASSLAGGSTEAFF. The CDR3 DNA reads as TGTGCCAGCAGTTTAGCGGGGGGGAGCACTGAAGCTTTCTTT.

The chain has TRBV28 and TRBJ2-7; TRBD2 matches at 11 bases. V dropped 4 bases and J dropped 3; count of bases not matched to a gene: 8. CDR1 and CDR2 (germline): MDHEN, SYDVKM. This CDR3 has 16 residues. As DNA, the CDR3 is TGTGCCAGCAGTTCCCAGGGGACTAGCGGCTTCTACGAGCAGTACTTC. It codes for CASSSQGTSGFYEQYF.

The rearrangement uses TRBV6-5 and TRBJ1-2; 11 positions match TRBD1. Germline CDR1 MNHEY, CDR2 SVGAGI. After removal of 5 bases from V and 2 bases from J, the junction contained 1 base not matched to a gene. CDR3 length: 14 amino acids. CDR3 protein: CASSRDRGNYGYTF. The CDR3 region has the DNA TGTGCCAGCAGTAGGGACAGGGGGAACTATGGCTACACCTTC.

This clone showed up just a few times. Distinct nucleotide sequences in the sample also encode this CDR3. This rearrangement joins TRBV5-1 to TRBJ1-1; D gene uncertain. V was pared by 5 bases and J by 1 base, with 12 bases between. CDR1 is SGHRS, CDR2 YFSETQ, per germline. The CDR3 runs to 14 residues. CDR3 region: CASSLNTANTEAFF. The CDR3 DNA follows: TGCGCCAGCAGTCTGAACACAGCGAACACTGAAGCTTTCTTT.

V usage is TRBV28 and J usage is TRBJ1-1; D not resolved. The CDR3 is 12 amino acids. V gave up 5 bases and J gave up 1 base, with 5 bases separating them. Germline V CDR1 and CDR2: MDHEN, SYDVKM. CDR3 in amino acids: CASSLRNTEAFF. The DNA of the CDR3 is TGTGCCAGCAGTCTACGGAACACTGAAGCTTTCTTT.

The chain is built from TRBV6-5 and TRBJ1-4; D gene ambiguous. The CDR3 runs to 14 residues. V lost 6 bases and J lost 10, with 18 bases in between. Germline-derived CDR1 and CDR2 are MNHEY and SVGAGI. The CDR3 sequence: CASRQSGEPGKLFF. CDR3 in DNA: TGTGCCAGCAGACAATCCGGGGAGCCAGGAAAACTGTTTTTT.

In nucleotides, the CDR3 is TGTGCCACCAGCTCTTTCTCCTACGAGCAGTACTTC. It codes for CATSSFSYEQYF. The rearrangement links TRBV15 to TRBJ2-7; D gene ambiguous. The germline gives CDR1 LNHNV, CDR2 YYDKDF (reference sequence). With 5 bases removed from V and 0 bases from J, the gap between germline ends came to 5 bases. CDR3 length: 12 residues. The whole variable domain, filled in from reference TRBV15 and TRBJ2-7, reads DAMVIQNPRYQVTQFGKPVTLSCSQTLNHNVMYWYQQKSSQAPKLLFHYYDKDFNNEADTPDNFQSRRPNTSFCFLDIRSPGLGDTAMYLCATSSFSYEQYFGPGTRLTVT.

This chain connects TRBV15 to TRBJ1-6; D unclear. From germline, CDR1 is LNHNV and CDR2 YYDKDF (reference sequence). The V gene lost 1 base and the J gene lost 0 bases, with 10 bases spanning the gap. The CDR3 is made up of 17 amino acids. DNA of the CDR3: TGTGCCACCAGCAGAGCCCCGGGGAACTCCTATAATTCACCCCTCCACTTT. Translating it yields CATSRAPGNSYNSPLHF.

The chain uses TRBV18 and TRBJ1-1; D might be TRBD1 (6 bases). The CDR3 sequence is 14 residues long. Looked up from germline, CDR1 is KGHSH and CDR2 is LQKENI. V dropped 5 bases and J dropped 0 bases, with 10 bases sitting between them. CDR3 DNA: TGTGCCAGCTCATCCGGGACAATGAACACTGAAGCTTTCTTT. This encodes CASSSGTMNTEAFF.

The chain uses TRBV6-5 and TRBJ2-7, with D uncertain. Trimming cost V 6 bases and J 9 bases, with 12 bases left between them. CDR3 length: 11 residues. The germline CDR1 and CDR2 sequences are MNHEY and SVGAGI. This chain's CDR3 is CASSNGVAQYF. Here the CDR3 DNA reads TGTGCCAGCAGCAACGGAGTCGCGCAGTACTTC.

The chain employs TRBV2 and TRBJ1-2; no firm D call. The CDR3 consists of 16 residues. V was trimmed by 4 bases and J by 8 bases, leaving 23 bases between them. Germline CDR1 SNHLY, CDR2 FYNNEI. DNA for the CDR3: TGTGCCAGCAGTGCCCGTCGGGTCCCGGAAACGCAAGGCTACACCTTC. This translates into CASSARRVPETQGYTF.

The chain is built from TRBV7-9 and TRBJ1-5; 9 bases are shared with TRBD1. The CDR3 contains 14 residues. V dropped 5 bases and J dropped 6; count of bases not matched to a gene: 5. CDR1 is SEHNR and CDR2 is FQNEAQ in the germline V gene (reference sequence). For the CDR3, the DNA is TGTGCCAGCAGCGGGACAGGGAGCCGTCAGCCCCAGCATTTT. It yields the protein CASSGTGSRQPQHF.

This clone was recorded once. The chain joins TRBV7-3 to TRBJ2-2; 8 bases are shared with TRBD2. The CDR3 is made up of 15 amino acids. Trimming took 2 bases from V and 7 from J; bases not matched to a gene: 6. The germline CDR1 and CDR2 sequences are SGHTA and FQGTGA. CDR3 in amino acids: CASSLGRGDGGELFF. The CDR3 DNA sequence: TGTGCCAGCAGCTTAGGGCGGGGGGATGGCGGGGAGCTGTTTTTT.

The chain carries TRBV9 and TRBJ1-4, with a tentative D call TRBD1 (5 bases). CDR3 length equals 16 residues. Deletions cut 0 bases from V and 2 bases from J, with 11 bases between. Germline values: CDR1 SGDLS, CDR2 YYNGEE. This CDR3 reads CASSVGPGTTNEKLFF. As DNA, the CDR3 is TGTGCCAGCAGCGTAGGACCCGGGACTACTAATGAAAAACTGTTTTTT.

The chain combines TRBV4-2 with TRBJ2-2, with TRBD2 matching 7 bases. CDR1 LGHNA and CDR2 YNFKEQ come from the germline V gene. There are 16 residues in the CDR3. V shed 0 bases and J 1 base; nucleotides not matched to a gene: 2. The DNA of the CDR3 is TGTGCCAGCAGCCAAGAGTCGGGGGGGAACACCGGGGAGCTGTTTTTT. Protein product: CASSQESGGNTGELFF.

CDR3 DNA sequence: TGTGCCAGCAGCCGCGGACAGGGCCTCACAGATACGCAGTATTTT. Translation gives CASSRGQGLTDTQYF. The genes are TRBV4-2 and TRBJ2-3; 8 bases map to TRBD1. Germline V gene data show CDR1 as LGHNA and CDR2 as YNFKEQ. The CDR3 consists of 15 residues. V trimming: 4 bases; J trimming: 2 bases; junction bases outside the gene matches: 5.